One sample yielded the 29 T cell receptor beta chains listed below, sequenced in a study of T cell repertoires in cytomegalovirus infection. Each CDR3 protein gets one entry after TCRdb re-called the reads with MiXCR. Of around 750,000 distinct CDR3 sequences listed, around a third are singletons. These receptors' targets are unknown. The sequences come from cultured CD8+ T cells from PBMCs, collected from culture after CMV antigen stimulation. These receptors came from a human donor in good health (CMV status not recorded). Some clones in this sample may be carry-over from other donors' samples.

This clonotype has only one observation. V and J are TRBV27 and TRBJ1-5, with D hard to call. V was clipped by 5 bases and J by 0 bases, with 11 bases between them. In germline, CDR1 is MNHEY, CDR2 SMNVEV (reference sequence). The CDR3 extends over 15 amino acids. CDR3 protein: CASSPSSYSNQPQHF. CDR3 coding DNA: TGTGCCAGCAGTCCTTCCTCTTATAGCAATCAGCCCCAGCATTTT.

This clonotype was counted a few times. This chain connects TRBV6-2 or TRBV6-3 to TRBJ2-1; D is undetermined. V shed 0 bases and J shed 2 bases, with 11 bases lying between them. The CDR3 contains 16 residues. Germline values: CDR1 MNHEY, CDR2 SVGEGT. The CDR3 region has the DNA TGTGCCAGCAGTTACTCACTGGCTGATACCTACAATGAGCAGTTCTTC. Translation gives CASSYSLADTYNEQFF.

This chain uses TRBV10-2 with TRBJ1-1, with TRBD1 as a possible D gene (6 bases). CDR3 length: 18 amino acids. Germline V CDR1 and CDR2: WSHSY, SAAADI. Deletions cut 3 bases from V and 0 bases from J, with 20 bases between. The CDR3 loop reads CASSELGTSRQMNTEAFF. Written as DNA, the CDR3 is TGCGCCAGCAGTGAATTGGGGACATCTCGGCAGATGAACACTGAAGCTTTCTTT.

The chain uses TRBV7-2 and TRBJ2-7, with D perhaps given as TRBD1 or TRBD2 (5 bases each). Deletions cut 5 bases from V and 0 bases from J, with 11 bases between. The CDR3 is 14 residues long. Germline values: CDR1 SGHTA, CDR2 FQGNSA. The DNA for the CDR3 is TGTGCCAGCAGCCAGTGGGACGGCTCCTACGAGCAGTACTTC. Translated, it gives CASSQWDGSYEQYF.

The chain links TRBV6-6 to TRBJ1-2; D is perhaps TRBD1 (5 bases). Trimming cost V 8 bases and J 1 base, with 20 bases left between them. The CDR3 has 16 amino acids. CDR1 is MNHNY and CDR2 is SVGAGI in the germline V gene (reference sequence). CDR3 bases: TGTGCCAGCTTCCTATCCCCACCGGGGGTTAACTATGGCTACACCTTC. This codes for CASFLSPPGVNYGYTF.

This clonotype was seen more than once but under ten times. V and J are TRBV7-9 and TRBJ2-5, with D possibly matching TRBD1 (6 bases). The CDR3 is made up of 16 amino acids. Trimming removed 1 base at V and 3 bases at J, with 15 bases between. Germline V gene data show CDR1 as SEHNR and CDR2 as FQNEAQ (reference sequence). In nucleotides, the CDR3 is TGTGCCAGCAGCTTAGATGTTTCCACAGGGAAAGAGACCCAGTACTTC. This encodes CASSLDVSTGKETQYF.

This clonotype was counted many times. The CDR3 region is CASSSGTSRINTGELFF. CDR3 nucleotides: TGCGCCAGCAGCAGTGGGACAAGCAGAATTAACACCGGGGAGCTGTTTTTT. The J gene is TRBJ2-2, the V gene TRBV5-1; D is possibly TRBD1 (6 bases). The CDR3 is 17 amino acids. Germline CDR1 SGHRS, CDR2 YFSETQ. V dropped 4 bases and J dropped 2 bases, with 18 bases sitting between them.

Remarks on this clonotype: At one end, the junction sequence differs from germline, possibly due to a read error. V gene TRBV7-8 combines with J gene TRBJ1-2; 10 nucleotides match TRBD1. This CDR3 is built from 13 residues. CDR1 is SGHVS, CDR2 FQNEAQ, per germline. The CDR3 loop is CASSLGPPGQGLF. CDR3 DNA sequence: TGTGCCAGCAGCTTAGGTCCCCCGGGACAGGGGTTATTC.

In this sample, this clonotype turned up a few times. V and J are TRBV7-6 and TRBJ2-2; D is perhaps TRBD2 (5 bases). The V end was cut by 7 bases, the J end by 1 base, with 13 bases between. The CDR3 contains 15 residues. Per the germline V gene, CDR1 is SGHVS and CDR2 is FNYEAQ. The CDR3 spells CASTSERMNTGELFF. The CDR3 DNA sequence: TGTGCCAGCACGAGCGAGCGGATGAACACCGGGGAGCTGTTTTTT.

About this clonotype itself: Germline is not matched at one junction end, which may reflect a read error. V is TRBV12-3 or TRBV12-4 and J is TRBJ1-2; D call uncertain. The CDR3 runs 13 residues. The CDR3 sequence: CASKKGLGLGCTF. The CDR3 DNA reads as TGTGCCAGCAAAAAAGGTTTAGGGTTAGGCTGCACCTTC.

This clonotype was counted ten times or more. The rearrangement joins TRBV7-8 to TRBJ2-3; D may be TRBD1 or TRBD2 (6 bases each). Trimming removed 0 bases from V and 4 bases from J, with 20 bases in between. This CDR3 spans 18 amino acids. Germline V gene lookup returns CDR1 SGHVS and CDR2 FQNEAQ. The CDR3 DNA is TGTGCCAGCAGCTTAGCGCGGAGGGGGGTCTTGGGACCAGATACGCAGTATTTT. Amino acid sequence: CASSLARRGVLGPDTQYF.

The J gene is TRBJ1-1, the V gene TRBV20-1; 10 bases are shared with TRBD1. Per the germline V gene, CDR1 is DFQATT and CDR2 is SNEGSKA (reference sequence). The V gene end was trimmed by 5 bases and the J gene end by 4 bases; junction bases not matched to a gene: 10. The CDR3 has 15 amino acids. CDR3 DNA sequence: TGCAGTGCTGGGACAGGGGTTTCTCTGGCCACTGAAGCTTTCTTT. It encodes CSAGTGVSLATEAFF.

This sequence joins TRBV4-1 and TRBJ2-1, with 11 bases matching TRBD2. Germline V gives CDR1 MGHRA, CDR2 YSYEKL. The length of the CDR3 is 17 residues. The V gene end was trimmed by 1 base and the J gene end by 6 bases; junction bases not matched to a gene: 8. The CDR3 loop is CASSQVGSGGAFNEQFF. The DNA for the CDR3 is TGCGCCAGCAGCCAAGTTGGTAGCGGGGGGGCCTTCAATGAGCAGTTCTTC.

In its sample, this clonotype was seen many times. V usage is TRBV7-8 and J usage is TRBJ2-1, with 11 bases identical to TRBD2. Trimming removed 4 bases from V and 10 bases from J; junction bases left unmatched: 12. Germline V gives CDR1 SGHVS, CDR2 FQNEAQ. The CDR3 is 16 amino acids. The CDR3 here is CASSSPSGGLGREQFF. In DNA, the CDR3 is TGTGCCAGCAGCTCACCTAGCGGGGGGCTTGGGAGAGAGCAGTTCTTC. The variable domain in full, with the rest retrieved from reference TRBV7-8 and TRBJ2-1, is GAGVSQSPRYKVAKRGQDVALRCDPISGHVSLFWYQQALGQGPEFLTYFQNEAQLDKSGLPSDRFFAERPEGSVSTLKIQRTQQEDSAVYLCASSSPSGGLGREQFFGPGTRLTVL.

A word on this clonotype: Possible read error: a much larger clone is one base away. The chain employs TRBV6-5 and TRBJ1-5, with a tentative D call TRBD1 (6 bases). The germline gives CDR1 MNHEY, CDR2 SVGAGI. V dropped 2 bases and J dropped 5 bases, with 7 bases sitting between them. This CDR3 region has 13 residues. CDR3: CASSYGGHQPQHF. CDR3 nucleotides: TGTGCCAGCAGTTACGGGGGCCATCAGCCCCAGCATTTT.

The CDR3 DNA is TGTGCCAGCAGCTTAGGTGAGGGGAAAGATGGCTACACCTTC. Protein: CASSLGEGKDGYTF. The chain recombines TRBV7-6 with TRBJ1-2; D is perhaps TRBD1 (5 bases). V dropped 1 base and J dropped 6 bases, with 12 bases sitting between them. The CDR3 sequence is 14 residues long. CDR1 is SGHVS and CDR2 is FNYEAQ in the germline V gene.

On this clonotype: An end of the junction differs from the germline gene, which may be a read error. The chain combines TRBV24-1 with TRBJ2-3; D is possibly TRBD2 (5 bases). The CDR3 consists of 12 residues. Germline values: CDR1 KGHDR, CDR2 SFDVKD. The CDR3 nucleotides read TGTGTCACCAGTGAGGGCTCAGATACGCAGTATTTT. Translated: CVTSEGSDTQYF.

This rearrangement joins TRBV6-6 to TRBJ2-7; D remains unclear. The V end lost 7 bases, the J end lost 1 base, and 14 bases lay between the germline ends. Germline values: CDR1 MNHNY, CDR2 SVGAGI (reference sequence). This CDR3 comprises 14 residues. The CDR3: CASTGYHHSYEQYV. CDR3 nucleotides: TGTGCCAGCACGGGCTACCACCATTCCTACGAGCAGTACGTC.

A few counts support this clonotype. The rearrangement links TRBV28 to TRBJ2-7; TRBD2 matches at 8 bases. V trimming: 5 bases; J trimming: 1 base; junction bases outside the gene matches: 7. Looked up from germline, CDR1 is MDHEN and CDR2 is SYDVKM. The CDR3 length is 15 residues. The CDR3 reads CASSPTTSASYEQYV. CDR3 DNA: TGTGCCAGCAGTCCGACGACTAGCGCTTCCTACGAGCAGTACGTC.

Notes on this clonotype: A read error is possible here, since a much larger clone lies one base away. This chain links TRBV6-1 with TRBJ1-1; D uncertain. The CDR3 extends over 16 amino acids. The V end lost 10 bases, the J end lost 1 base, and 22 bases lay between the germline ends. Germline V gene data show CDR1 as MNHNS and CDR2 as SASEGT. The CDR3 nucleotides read TGTGCCAACAGACAAATCGGTGCCGCAACGAACACTGAAGCTTTCTTT. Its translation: CANRQIGAATNTEAFF.

CDR3 nucleotides: TGCGCCAGCAGCCAAGAGGGAGCAGGGTTAATTTCCTACGAGCAGTACTTC. Translating it yields CASSQEGAGLISYEQYF. The V gene is TRBV4-1, the J gene TRBJ2-7; D might be TRBD1 or TRBD2, each matching 5 bases. Per the germline V gene, CDR1 is MGHRA and CDR2 is YSYEKL. CDR3 size: 17 residues. The ends were cut back, 0 bases at V and 1 base at J, with 16 bases in the middle.

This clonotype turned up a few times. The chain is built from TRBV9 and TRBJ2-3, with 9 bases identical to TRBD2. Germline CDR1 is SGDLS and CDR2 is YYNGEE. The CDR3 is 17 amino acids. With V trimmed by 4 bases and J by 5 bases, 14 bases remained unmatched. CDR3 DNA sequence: TGTGCCAGCAGCCCTCTGGCGGGGGGGGTTCGAGGAGATACGCAGTATTTT. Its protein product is CASSPLAGGVRGDTQYF.

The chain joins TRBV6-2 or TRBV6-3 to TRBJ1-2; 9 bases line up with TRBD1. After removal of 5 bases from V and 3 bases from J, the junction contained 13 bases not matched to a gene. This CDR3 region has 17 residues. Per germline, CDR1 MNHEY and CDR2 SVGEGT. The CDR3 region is CASSPFDRGSLDYGYTF. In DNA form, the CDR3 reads TGTGCCAGCAGTCCCTTCGACAGGGGGAGTCTCGACTATGGCTACACCTTC.

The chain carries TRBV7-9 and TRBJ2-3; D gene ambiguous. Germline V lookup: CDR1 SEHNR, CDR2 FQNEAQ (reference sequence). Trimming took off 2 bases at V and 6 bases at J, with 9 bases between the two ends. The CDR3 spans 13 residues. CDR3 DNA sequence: TGTGCCAGCAGCTTAACCGCCAGGGATACGCAGTATTTT. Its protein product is CASSLTARDTQYF.

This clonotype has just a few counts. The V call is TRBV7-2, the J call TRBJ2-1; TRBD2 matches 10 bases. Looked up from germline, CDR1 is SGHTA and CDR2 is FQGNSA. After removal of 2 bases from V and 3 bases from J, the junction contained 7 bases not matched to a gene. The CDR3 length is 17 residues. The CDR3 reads CASSLRVAGGLYNEQFF. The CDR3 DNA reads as TGTGCCAGCAGCTTAAGGGTAGCGGGGGGTCTCTACAATGAGCAGTTCTTC.

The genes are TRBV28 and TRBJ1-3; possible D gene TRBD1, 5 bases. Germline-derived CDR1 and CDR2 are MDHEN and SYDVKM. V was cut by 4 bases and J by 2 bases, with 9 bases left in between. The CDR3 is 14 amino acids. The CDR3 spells CASSWRGTGNTIYF. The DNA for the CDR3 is TGTGCCAGCAGTTGGAGGGGCACTGGAAACACCATATATTTT.

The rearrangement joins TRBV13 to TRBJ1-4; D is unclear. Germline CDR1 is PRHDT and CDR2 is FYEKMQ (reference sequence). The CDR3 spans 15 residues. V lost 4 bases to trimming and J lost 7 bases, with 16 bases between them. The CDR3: CASSSGRRQGEKLFF. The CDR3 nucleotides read TGTGCCAGCAGCTCCGGACGGCGACAAGGTGAAAAACTGTTTTTT.

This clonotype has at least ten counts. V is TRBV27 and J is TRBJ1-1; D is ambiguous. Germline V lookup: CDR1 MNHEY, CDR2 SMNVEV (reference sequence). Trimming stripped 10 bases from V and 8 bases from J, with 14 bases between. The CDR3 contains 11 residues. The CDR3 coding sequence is TGTGCCACCCATTCGGCTAAAGAAGCTTTCTTT. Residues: CATHSAKEAFF.

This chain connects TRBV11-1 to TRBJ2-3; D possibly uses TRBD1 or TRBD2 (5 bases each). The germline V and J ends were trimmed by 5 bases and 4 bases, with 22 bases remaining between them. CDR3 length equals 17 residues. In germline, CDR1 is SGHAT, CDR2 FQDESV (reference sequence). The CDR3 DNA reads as TGTGCCAGCAGCCTAGTTCTCCGGGGCGACCTGGCAGATACGCAGTATTTT. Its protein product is CASSLVLRGDLADTQYF.